The clone carrying this T cell receptor (beta chain) was observed a single time. One end of the junction is discordant with germline, which a read error may explain. The sample belongs to a study of tumor-infiltrating lymphocytes in primary liver carcinoma. Joint extraction of RNA and DNA used roughly 17-32 mg of bulk tissue that was unsorted. Using a constant-region primer together with ProtoScript II reverse transcriptase, TCR beta cDNA was made from 450 to 600 ng of total RNA. What produced the TCR beta libraries was three nested multiplex PCR rounds using slightly modified ARM-PCR. With TRBV1-TRBV30 forward primers and a C-beta reverse primer, the first two PCR rounds were run for about 10 cycles each. TCRdb used MiXCR to reprocess the multiplex PCR reads, holding one entry per CDR3 protein. The top ten clones hold approximately 27% of a sample with roughly 80,000 distinct CDR3 sequences, 65% to 75% of them seen once.

The CDR3 is 14 amino acids. Sequencing was performed on tumor-adjacent normal liver tissue. The gene calls are TRBV12-3 or TRBV12-4 and TRBJ1-4; no definite D call. This TCR came from a man between 40 and 49 years old with primary liver carcinoma and hepatitis B virus infection. This chain's CDR3 is CASSLVSSNGELLF. The DNA for the CDR3 is TGTGCCAGCAGTTTAGTCAGTTCTAATGGAGAACTGCTTTTT.